The T cell receptor beta chain described here comes from a study of blood T cell repertoires in COVID-19. Study context: Acute and convalescent COVID-19 samples came from the United States, Italy and Spain. T cells, B-cell-depleted T cells, or PBMCs provided the cDNA or gDNA that served as material.

This CDR3 is built from 15 residues. V lost 6 bases, J lost 6 bases, and 17 bases lay in between. Germline V gene data show CDR1 as MNHEY and CDR2 as SVGAGI. Measured with immunoSEQ multiplex PCR; TCRdb has only the in-frame clones, and not every one. The table includes about 76,000 clones, around 82% detected once. The sample consisted of peripheral blood. This receptor was obtained from a human donor in a cohort sampled during active COVID-19. The chain combines TRBV6-5 with TRBJ2-2; D perhaps matches TRBD1 (6 bases). The CDR3 nucleotides are TGTGCCAGCAGCCGCCGGAACCCAGGGGCCGGGGAGCTGTTTTTT. Amino acid sequence: CASSRRNPGAGELFF.